The source of this TCR beta chain is a study of cytomegalovirus exposure and HLA in healthy donors. PCR was performed using 60 Vbeta and 13 Jbeta primers. Profiled with immunoSEQ multiplex PCR; TCRdb holds only in-frame clones, not every one. Here the sample spans about 150,000 clones, 80% being singletons. In germline, CDR1 is MDHEN, CDR2 SYDVKM. V was clipped by 5 bases and J by 4 bases; unmatched bases: 4. The CDR3 totals 15 residues. Healthy bone marrow donors made up the cohort. This chain uses TRBV28 with TRBJ1-6, with TRBD1 matching over 8 bases. The TCR sequence derives from a woman aged 35 to 49 in good health and CMV-seronegative. Specimen: PBMCs. The CDR3 spells CASSPGDRYNSPLHF. The CDR3, as DNA: TGTGCCAGCAGTCCTGGGGACAGGTATAATTCACCCCTCCACTTT.